Listed below are T cell receptor beta chains from one sample, sequenced in a study of T cells in narcolepsy. Profiled with immunoSEQ multiplex PCR; TCRdb holds only in-frame clones, not every one. This sample carries tens of thousands of clones, about 90% of them seen once, and the ten largest clones take 1.2%. The sample comprised CD45RA- memory CD4+ T cells from PBMCs. The source of these receptors is a human donor with narcolepsy. CDR3s include the opening cysteine and the closing phenylalanine or tryptophan. Fields, in order: clone size, J gene, D gene, V gene, CDR3 protein, CDR3 DNA. A D gene is named only where the DNA matches it firmly. Size is omitted from some rows. Given values are once, few, many or a class for expanded clones.

.	TRBJ2-7	.	TRBV4-1	CASSQGSGTVPYEQYF	TGCGCCAGCAGCCAAGGATCCGGGACTGTGCCCTACGAGCAGTACTTC
.	TRBJ1-3	TRBD1	TRBV2	CASSDGTAGGSGNTIYF	TGTGCCAGCAGCGACGGGACAGCCGGCGGCTCTGGAAACACCATATATTTT
.	TRBJ2-1	TRBD2	TRBV9	CASSVNAVGGGSGGEQFF	TGTGCCAGCAGCGTAAATGCCGTTGGGGGAGGGTCCGGAGGTGAGCAGTTCTTC
.	TRBJ2-7	TRBD1	TRBV9	CASSVGGGQGHEQYF	TGTGCCAGCAGCGTAGGAGGGGGACAGGGCCACGAGCAGTACTTC
.	TRBJ2-1	.	TRBV2	CASSGQLGANEQFF	TGTGCCAGCAGCGGTCAGTTAGGGGCCAATGAGCAGTTCTTC
.	TRBJ2-7	TRBD2	TRBV11-2	CASSSGLAGGLGTYEQYF	TGTGCCAGCAGCTCGGGACTAGCGGGAGGGCTGGGAACCTACGAGCAGTACTTC
.	TRBJ1-3	TRBD1	TRBV6-5	CASSSRTGGQGNTIYF	TGTGCCAGCAGTTCCCGGACAGGGGGCCAAGGAAACACCATATATTTT
.	TRBJ2-2	.	TRBV11-2	CASSPLGAGKANTGELFF	TGTGCCAGCAGCCCCCTAGGGGCGGGAAAAGCGAACACCGGGGAGCTGTTTTTT
.	TRBJ2-5	TRBD1	TRBV19	CASSIGTGLEETQYF	TGTGCCAGTAGTATCGGGACAGGGTTAGAAGAGACCCAGTACTTC
.	TRBJ2-7	.	TRBV10-3	CAISTPSYEQYF	TGTGCCATCAGTACCCCCTCCTACGAGCAGTACTTC
.	TRBJ1-5	TRBD1	TRBV2	CASSGWGQLHF	TGTGCCAGCAGTGGATGGGGACAGTTGCATTTT
.	TRBJ1-2	.	TRBV7-2	CASSLVGGGGQGYTF	TGTGCCAGCAGCTTAGTGGGTGGCGGGGGGCAAGGCTACACCTTC
.	TRBJ2-7	TRBD1	TRBV29-1	CSVTGGTYEQYF	TGCAGCGTGACAGGGGGTACCTACGAGCAGTACTTC
.	TRBJ1-2	.	TRBV7-6	CASSPGAGAFYGYTF	TGTGCCAGCAGCCCAGGAGCAGGGGCCTTCTATGGCTACACCTTC
.	TRBJ2-7	.	TRBV2	CASVGTDPYEQYF	TGTGCCAGCGTCGGGACTGATCCCTACGAGCAGTACTTC
.	TRBJ2-3	.	TRBV2	CASSEGGSSTDTQYF	TGTGCCAGCAGTGAAGGCGGGTCTAGCACAGATACGCAGTATTTT
.	TRBJ1-5	.	TRBV30	CAWSVWGQDQPQHF	TGTGCCTGGAGTGTATGGGGGCAGGATCAGCCCCAGCATTTT
.	TRBJ1-2	.	TRBV10-3	CAIADGRGYTF	TGTGCCATCGCAGACGGTAGAGGCTACACCTTC
.	TRBJ1-5	.	TRBV4-1	CASSLAKDSNQPQHF	TGCGCCAGCAGCCTCGCGAAGGACAGCAATCAGCCCCAGCATTTT
.	TRBJ2-3	.	TRBV5-1	CASSPYTDTQYF	TGCGCCAGCAGCCCTTACACAGATACGCAGTATTTT
.	TRBJ2-2	.	TRBV19	CASSAVMRAAGELFF	TGTGCCAGTAGCGCCGTCATGAGGGCGGCCGGGGAGCTGTTTTTT
.	TRBJ1-2	.	TRBV6-5	CASMGRAANYGYTF	TGTGCCAGCATGGGAAGGGCCGCTAACTATGGCTACACCTTC
few	TRBJ1-1	.	TRBV23-1	CASSQLKEGGNTEAFF	TGCGCCAGCAGTCAATTGAAAGAAGGGGGTAACACTGAAGCTTTCTTT
.	TRBJ1-1	.	TRBV6-5	CASSPWGGTAFF	TGTGCCAGCAGTCCCTGGGGGGGTACGGCTTTCTTT
.	TRBJ2-2	.	TRBV11-1	CASSQLGQGTGELFF	TGTGCCAGCAGCCAACTCGGGCAGGGAACCGGGGAGCTGTTTTTT
.	TRBJ1-5	.	TRBV28	CASSSRQQPQHF	TGTGCCAGCAGTTCTAGACAACAGCCCCAGCATTTT
.	TRBJ1-2	TRBD1	TRBV9	CASSVEWSGGGGYTF	TGTGCCAGCAGCGTAGAGTGGTCGGGAGGGGGCGGCTACACCTTC
.	TRBJ1-4	.	TRBV7-2	CASSLGRTSTNEKLFF	TGTGCCAGCAGCTTAGGTCGGACATCAACTAATGAAAAACTGTTTTTT
.	TRBJ2-7	.	TRBV18	CASSPVDYEQYF	TGTGCCAGCTCACCAGTAGACTACGAGCAGTACTTC
.	TRBJ1-2	.	TRBV27	CASRPEGPRRQSRYDYGYTF	TGTGCCAGTAGACCCGAGGGGCCGCGAAGACAATCGCGGTACGACTATGGCTACACCTTC
once	TRBJ1-4	TRBD1	TRBV6-5	CASTSSRTGGMFF	TGTGCCAGCACCTCCTCCCGGACAGGGGGAATGTTTTTT
.	TRBJ2-3	TRBD1	TRBV5-6	CASSLAEEDRGITDTQYF	TGTGCCAGCAGCTTGGCCGAGGAGGACAGGGGAATCACAGATACGCAGTATTTT
.	TRBJ1-1	.	TRBV9	CASSVDRDTEAFF	TGTGCCAGCAGCGTAGACAGGGACACTGAAGCTTTCTTT
.	TRBJ2-2	.	TRBV5-1	CASSLRGSGGANTGELFF	TGCGCCAGCAGCCTTCGGGGGAGTGGAGGAGCTAACACCGGGGAGCTGTTTTTT
.	TRBJ2-7	.	TRBV10-3	CAISVSGPPYEQYF	TGTGCCATCAGTGTGTCAGGACCCCCCTACGAGCAGTACTTC
.	TRBJ2-5	TRBD1	TRBV27	CASSNRGIETQYF	TGTGCCAGCAGCAACAGGGGAATAGAGACCCAGTACTTC
once	TRBJ1-5	.	TRBV5-4	CASSLEDQPQHF	TGTGCCAGCAGCTTAGAGGATCAGCCCCAGCATTTT
.	TRBJ2-1	.	TRBV25-1	CASRVIQGNEQFF	TGTGCCAGCAGAGTGATACAGGGCAATGAGCAGTTCTTC
.	TRBJ2-1	TRBD1	TRBV4-3	CASSHATGYEQFF	TGCGCCAGCAGCCATGCGACAGGGTATGAGCAGTTCTTC
.	TRBJ1-2	.	TRBV4-1	CASSLQEGYGYTF	TGCGCCAGCAGCCTGCAGGAAGGCTATGGCTACACCTTC
.	TRBJ2-3	.	TRBV19	CASKEGGPSTDTQYF	TGTGCCAGTAAGGAGGGGGGGCCCAGCACAGATACGCAGTATTTT
.	TRBJ2-1	TRBD2	TRBV30	CAGSGTSGRGNEQFF	TGTGCCGGGTCCGGGACTAGCGGGCGAGGGAATGAGCAGTTCTTC
.	TRBJ2-7	.	TRBV2	CASSADSGISYEQYF	TGTGCCAGCAGTGCGGATTCGGGGATCTCCTACGAGCAGTACTTC
.	TRBJ1-1	.	TRBV5-4	CASSRSTGNTEAFF	TGTGCCAGCAGCAGGTCGACGGGTAACACTGAAGCTTTCTTT
.	TRBJ1-5	.	TRBV18	CASSPPGVGSSNQPQHF	TGTGCCAGCTCACCACCAGGGGTCGGGAGTAGCAATCAGCCCCAGCATTTT
.	TRBJ1-6	.	TRBV5-6	CASSENRESPLHF	TGTGCCAGCAGCGAGAACAGGGAATCACCCCTCCACTTT
.	TRBJ1-4	.	TRBV30	CAWSGGLGGYEKLFF	TGTGCCTGGAGTGGGGGGCTGGGGGGCTATGAAAAACTGTTTTTT
.	TRBJ2-1	TRBD2	TRBV5-5	CASNSLAGGPLGEQFF	TGTGCCAGCAATTCACTAGCGGGAGGGCCCTTAGGTGAGCAGTTCTTC
few	TRBJ1-1	TRBD1	TRBV14	CASSLRTGRVTEAFF	TGTGCCAGCAGTCTTCGGACAGGGAGGGTCACTGAAGCTTTCTTT